One TCR beta chain is described in this entry. The data derive from a study of blood T cell repertoires in COVID-19. Here immunoSEQ multiplex PCR was the method, and the copy in TCRdb shows in-frame clones only, minus some. The data contain 150,000 to 200,000 clones, around 90% of them singletons. The germline CDR1 and CDR2 sequences are MNHEY and SVGAGI. This CDR3 is 10 amino acids long. Trimming took 6 bases from V and 8 from J, leaving 5 bases between them. The sample consisted of peripheral blood. J is TRBJ1-3 and V is TRBV6-5; D unresolved. This receptor was taken from a human donor in a cohort sampled during active COVID-19. For the CDR3, the DNA is TGTGCCAGCAGAGAGGACACCATATATTTT. It translates to CASREDTIYF.